These 24 T cell receptor beta chains originate from one sample sequenced in a study of T cell responses to AZD1222 COVID-19 vaccine. Libraries were prepared by immunoSEQ multiplex PCR; TCRdb keeps only in-frame clonotypes and omits some of them. The sample lists some 120,000 clones, 92% occurring once. Sequences were derived from peripheral blood, sampled 28 days after the second AZD1222 dose. The source is an adult who received the AZD1222 COVID-19 vaccine.

As for this clone: One end of the junction does not line up with germline, which may come from a read error. The V and J genes are TRBV7-7 and TRBJ1-3, with unresolved D. CDR1 and CDR2 from the germline V gene are SSHAT and FNYEAQ (reference sequence). CDR3 length: 15 residues. CDR3 DNA sequence: TGTGCTAGCAGCCCCGGATCCAGCTCTGGAAACACCATATATTTT. Translating gives CASSPGSSSGNTIYF. Variable domain in full (rest from reference TRBV7-7 and TRBJ1-3): GAGVSQSPRYKVTKRGQDVTLRCDPISSHATLYWYQQALGQGPEFLTYFNYEAQPDKSGLPSDRFSAERPEGSISTLTIQRTEQRDSAMYRCASSPGSSSGNTIYFGEGSWLTVV.

V is TRBV2 and J is TRBJ1-4; 8 bases fit TRBD1. In germline, CDR1 is SNHLY, CDR2 FYNNEI. With V trimmed by 4 bases and J by 6 bases, 1 base remained unmatched. This CDR3 is built from 13 residues. CDR3 sequence reads: CASSGGQDEKLFF. CDR3 bases: TGTGCCAGCAGTGGGGGACAGGATGAAAAACTGTTTTTT.

The chain joins TRBV19 to TRBJ1-6; maybe TRBD1 (5 bases). V lost 3 bases, J lost 10 bases, and 13 bases lay in between. Germline-derived CDR1 and CDR2 are LNHDA and SQIVND (reference sequence). This CDR3 spans 14 amino acids. DNA of the CDR3: TGTGCCAGTAGTATCGGGGGAAGGAGCTCACCCCTCCACTTT. Its protein is CASSIGGRSSPLHF.

This clone occurred a few times. CDR3 amino acids: CASSQDLSGTLQETQYF. The CDR3 region has the DNA TGTGCCAGCAGCCAAGATCTCTCGGGGACCCTACAAGAGACCCAGTACTTC. V and J are TRBV3-1 (or the pseudogene TRBV3-2) and TRBJ2-5; perhaps D is TRBD1 or TRBD2 (5 bases each). The CDR3 runs to 17 residues. Deletions cut 0 bases from V and 2 bases from J, with 16 bases between. Germline lookup yields CDR1 LGHDT and CDR2 YNNKEL (reference sequence).

The chain links TRBV6-1 to TRBJ2-7, with D perhaps matching TRBD1 (6 bases). The CDR3 extends over 15 amino acids. Per germline, CDR1 MNHNS and CDR2 SASEGT. V was shortened by 1 base and J by 0 bases, with 10 bases between the two germline ends. CDR3 DNA sequence: TGTGCCAGCAGTGAAGGTGCAGGGGCCTCCTACGAGCAGTACTTC. It specifies CASSEGAGASYEQYF.

This clone was observed a single time. The chain employs TRBV7-8 and TRBJ2-5; TRBD2 matches at 8 bases. V was clipped by 5 bases and J by 1 base; unmatched bases: 6. Germline V gives CDR1 SGHVS, CDR2 FQNEAQ. The CDR3 spans 15 residues. The CDR3 here is CASSRVTSGQETQYF. In DNA, the CDR3 is TGTGCCAGCAGCAGGGTCACTAGCGGCCAAGAGACCCAGTACTTC.

The chain joins TRBV28 to TRBJ1-3; 10 nucleotides align to TRBD1. Losses at the gene ends were 6 bases for V and 3 bases for J; bases not matched to a gene: 14. This CDR3 is built from 18 residues. CDR1 and CDR2 (germline): MDHEN, SYDVKM. For the CDR3, the DNA is TGTGCCAGCAGCTCCTTGCCGGGACAGGGGTCTTTTGGAAACACCATATATTTT. Amino acid sequence: CASSSLPGQGSFGNTIYF. The whole variable domain, remainder taken from reference TRBV28 and TRBJ1-3, is DVKVTQSSRYLVKRTGEKVFLECVQDMDHENMFWYRQDPGLGLRLIYFSYDVKMKEKGDIPEGYSVSREKKERFSLILESASTNQTSMYLCASSSLPGQGSFGNTIYFGEGSWLTVV.

There are a few counts of this clone. DNA for the CDR3: TGTGCCAGCATCCGGGGGGGCGCGATGAACACTGAAGCTTTCTTT. Protein product: CASIRGGAMNTEAFF. V usage is TRBV25-1 and J usage is TRBJ1-1, with D possibly TRBD1 on 6 matching bases. Trimming took 7 bases from V and 0 from J, leaving 15 bases between them. From germline, CDR1 is MGHDK and CDR2 SYGVNS. The CDR3 length is 15 residues.

V is TRBV5-1 and J is TRBJ1-1; D unclear. This CDR3 is 15 amino acids long. Trimming shortened V by 4 bases and J by 3 bases, and 16 bases separated the two germline ends. CDR1 is SGHRS, CDR2 YFSETQ, per germline. CDR3 amino acids: CASSIIGELDTEAFF. The CDR3 DNA sequence: TGCGCCAGCAGCATTATTGGGGAGTTGGACACTGAAGCTTTCTTT.

V usage is TRBV5-3 and J usage is TRBJ1-5; TRBD1 is a possible D gene (6 bases). TRBV5-3 belongs to the ORF category, with a function that is uncertain. The V end lost 2 bases, the J end lost 5 bases, and 11 bases lay between the germline ends. CDR3 length: 14 residues. In DNA, the CDR3 is TGTGCCAGAAGCTTAAGGGACATAGATCAGCCCCAGCATTTT. The encoded protein is CARSLRDIDQPQHF.

The chain is built from TRBV3-1 (or the pseudogene TRBV3-2) and TRBJ2-2; D uncertain. Trimming cost V 6 bases and J 7 bases, with 12 bases left between them. Germline CDR1 is LGHDT and CDR2 is YNNKEL (reference sequence). The CDR3 length is 13 residues. CDR3 nucleotides: TGTGCCAGCAGACGTAACTTGCTCGGGGAGCTGTTTTTT. Translated, it gives CASRRNLLGELFF.

The J gene is TRBJ2-2, the V gene TRBV19, with TRBD2 matching over 9 bases. CDR3 length equals 16 residues. The junction had 8 bases not matched to a gene; V was cut back by 4 bases and J by 5 bases. Germline assignment: CDR1 LNHDA and CDR2 SQIVND (reference sequence). Written as DNA, the CDR3 is TGTGCCAGTAGTAATAGGGGACTAGCTGGGACCGGGGAGCTGTTTTTT. Its translation is CASSNRGLAGTGELFF.

V gene TRBV6-5 combines with J gene TRBJ1-4; 7 nucleotides align to TRBD1. The CDR3 sequence is 13 residues long. Germline V CDR1 and CDR2: MNHEY, SVGAGI. Trimming removed 6 bases from V and 7 bases from J; junction bases left unmatched: 5. CDR3 protein: CASRTGTFEKLFF. The CDR3 bases are TGTGCCAGCAGGACAGGGACATTTGAAAAACTGTTTTTT.

The rearrangement uses TRBV5-4 and TRBJ1-6; D remains unclear. The ends were cut back, 0 bases at V and 7 bases at J, with 8 bases in the middle. Germline CDR1 is SGHNT and CDR2 is YYREEE (reference sequence). This CDR3 spans 14 amino acids. The CDR3 bases are TGTGCCAGCAGCTTGGTGGTCTCGAATTCACCCCTCCACTTT. Encoded protein: CASSLVVSNSPLHF.

The chain uses TRBV19 and TRBJ1-1; D gene ambiguous. This CDR3 region has 15 residues. V was cut by 5 bases and J by 5 bases, with 18 bases left in between. Germline CDR1 reads LNHDA; CDR2 reads SQIVND (reference sequence). CDR3 sequence (DNA): TGTGCCAGTAGTCCGGGTGGGTTGTTGATAACTGAAGCTTTCTTT. This codes for CASSPGGLLITEAFF.

The CDR3 is CASSFPGHEAFF. CDR3 DNA: TGCGCCAGCAGCTTTCCGGGACATGAAGCTTTCTTT. The rearrangement uses TRBV5-1 and TRBJ1-1; D perhaps matches TRBD1 (6 bases). From germline, CDR1 is SGHRS and CDR2 YFSETQ. CDR3 length: 12 residues. V dropped 2 bases and J dropped 7 bases, with 9 bases sitting between them.

In this sample, this clone turned up once. This rearrangement joins TRBV2 to TRBJ1-4; D is ambiguous. Per the germline V gene, CDR1 is SNHLY and CDR2 is FYNNEI. Trimming pared 8 bases from V and 0 bases from J, leaving 22 bases between. CDR3 length equals 18 residues. For the CDR3, the DNA is TGTGCCAGCCGTTACTGGCAGTCTTACAAAGCAACTAATGAAAAACTGTTTTTT. It specifies CASRYWQSYKATNEKLFF.

The CDR3 here is CASSASGPLGEKLFF. CDR3 nucleotides: TGTGCCAGCAGCGCATCGGGCCCCCTCGGAGAAAAACTGTTTTTT. The rearrangement uses TRBV7-6 and TRBJ1-4; no reliable D call. Germline V gene lookup returns CDR1 SGHVS and CDR2 FNYEAQ. The ends were cut back, 5 bases at V and 8 bases at J, with 18 bases in the middle. The CDR3 totals 15 residues.

V usage is TRBV6-5 and J usage is TRBJ1-6; 9 nucleotides agree with TRBD1. This CDR3 has 13 amino acids. Per germline, CDR1 MNHEY and CDR2 SVGAGI. The V segment lost 6 bases and the J segment 7 bases; nucleotides outside the gene matches: 1. The CDR3 nucleotides are TGTGCCAGCAGGGGACAGGGAAATTCACCCCTCCACTTT. This gives the protein CASRGQGNSPLHF.

The rearrangement links TRBV6-1 to TRBJ1-4; 10 nucleotides align to TRBD1. The length of the CDR3 is 15 residues. The germline gives CDR1 MNHNS, CDR2 SASEGT. The J segment lost 8 bases and the V segment lost 2 bases, leaving 5 bases of the junction unmatched. The CDR3 DNA follows: TGTGCCAGCAGTGAATTAGGGACAGGGGTCGAAAAACTGTTTTTT. Residues: CASSELGTGVEKLFF.

The chain joins TRBV24-1 to TRBJ2-1, with D perhaps assigned TRBD1 or TRBD2 (5 bases each). Germline CDR1 reads KGHDR; CDR2 reads SFDVKD. CDR3 length: 16 amino acids. The V gene lost 0 bases and the J gene lost 7 bases, with 15 bases spanning the gap. The CDR3 bases are TGTGCCACCAGTGATTTGCACAGGACTCAATTTAATGAGCAGTTCTTC. It encodes CATSDLHRTQFNEQFF.

The V and J genes are TRBV19 and TRBJ2-7; tentative D call: TRBD1 (6 bases). Trimming removed 7 bases at V and 3 bases at J, with 19 bases between. This CDR3 has 15 amino acids. Per the germline V gene, CDR1 is LNHDA and CDR2 is SQIVND (reference sequence). CDR3 amino acids: CASNRPGQGDYEQYF. CDR3 sequence (DNA): TGTGCCAGTAATCGGCCGGGACAAGGAGACTACGAGCAGTACTTC. The full variable domain, in which reference TRBV19 and TRBJ2-7 provide the parts outside the CDR3, is DGGITQSPKYLFRKEGQNVTLSCEQNLNHDAMYWYRQDPGQGLRLIYYSQIVNDFQKGDIAEGYSVSREKKESFPLTVTSAQKNPTAFYLCASNRPGQGDYEQYFGPGTRLTVT.

The CDR3 spells CASSFRTGGNNSPLHF. The CDR3 nucleotides are TGTGCCAGCAGCTTTAGGACAGGGGGCAATAATTCACCCCTCCACTTT. This chain connects TRBV7-9 to TRBJ1-6; 11 positions match TRBD1. V lost 3 bases to trimming and J lost 5 bases; unmatched junction nucleotides: 3. This CDR3 is 16 amino acids long. Germline V gene data show CDR1 as SEHNR and CDR2 as FQNEAQ (reference sequence).

This clone was observed once. This chain connects TRBV2 to TRBJ1-5, with a possible D match to TRBD1 (6 bases). Trimming shortened V by 4 bases and J by 5 bases, and 15 bases separated the two germline ends. Germline V gene sequence: CDR1 SNHLY, CDR2 FYNNEI. The CDR3 is made up of 15 amino acids. In nucleotides, the CDR3 is TGTGCCAGCAGTGTTTCCCCGGACAGCCATCAGCCCCAGCATTTT. As protein: CASSVSPDSHQPQHF.